Listed below are T cell receptor beta chains from one sample, sequenced in a study of CD8+CD57+ T cells in acquired aplastic anemia. TCRdb reanalysed the reads using MiXCR and keeps one entry per CDR3 protein. The data hold 180,000 or so distinct CDR3 sequences, with about half observed a single time. The sample comprised sorted CD4+, CD8+, or CD8+CD57+ T cells (not recorded which) from PBMCs. All receptors derive from a human donor in good health. Each CDR3 is given with its conserved first and last residue. D genes are given only for firm matches. For some rows the clone size is stated as once, few or many, or as a class when expanded; others skip it.

v_call	clone_size	d_call	cdr3_length	j_call	cdr3_nt	cdr3_aa
TRBV2	once	TRBD2	15	TRBJ2-5	TGTGCCTGCAGTGCTACCGGACTAGCGGGAGAGACCCAGTACTTC	CACSATGLAGETQYF
TRBV15	once	.	15	TRBJ1-5	TGTGCCACCAGCAGATACAGGGAAAAAGGTCAGCCCCAGCATTTT	CATSRYREKGQPQHF
TRBV7-8	.	.	13	TRBJ1-2	TGTGCCAGCAGCTTCGATGCGAGCTATGGCTACACCTTC	CASSFDASYGYTF
TRBV19	.	.	15	TRBJ1-6	TGTGCCAGTACCCGAGGGGGAACGGTTAATTCACCCCTCCACTTT	CASTRGGTVNSPLHF
TRBV5-6	.	TRBD2	18	TRBJ2-1	TGTGCCAGCAGGAGGACAGGGGGACTAGCGGGAGGTTACAATGAGCAGTTCTTC	CASRRTGGLAGGYNEQFF
TRBV20-1	many	.	12	TRBJ2-7	TGCAGTGCTAGAGTCCCTAGCGACGAGCAGTACTTC	CSARVPSDEQYF
TRBV7-9	many	.	14	TRBJ1-5	TGTGCCAGCAGCGACGGACAGCCCTATCGACCCCAGCATTTT	CASSDGQPYRPQHF
TRBV15	.	.	15	TRBJ1-2	TGTGCCACCAGCAGAGATTCCTACGGATTCTATGGCTACACCTTC	CATSRDSYGFYGYTF
TRBV15	once	TRBD1	17	TRBJ1-2	TGTGCCACCAGCAGAGGCCTTGACAGGGAGGCTAACTATGGCTACACCTTC	CATSRGLDREANYGYTF
TRBV7-9	.	.	12	TRBJ2-3	TGTGCCAGCAGCTTCAAGTTAGATACGCAGTATTTT	CASSFKLDTQYF
TRBV19	few	.	13	TRBJ2-7	TGTGCCACCGAAGGGGGGCCCTTACGAGAGCAGTACTTC	CATEGGPLREQYF
TRBV5-1	few	.	15	TRBJ2-2	TGCGCCAGCAGATCGGCGCCAGGGCCCACCGGGGAGCTGTTTTTT	CASRSAPGPTGELFF
TRBV20-1	many	TRBD1	15	TRBJ2-2	TGCAGTGCTAGAGACGGGACAGGGGTCACCGGGGAGCTGTTTTTT	CSARDGTGVTGELFF
TRBV6-2/TRBV6-3	.	TRBD2	16	TRBJ2-1	TGTGCCAGCAGTTATAGGCGGGAGGGCCTGAGAGGAGAGCAGTTCTTC	CASSYRREGLRGEQFF
TRBV4-1	many	.	14	TRBJ1-2	TGCGCCAGCAGCCAACCGAGAGCGGGAGATGGCTACACCTTC	CASSQPRAGDGYTF
TRBV2	.	TRBD1	15	TRBJ1-2	TGTGCCAGCAGAGCCGGGACAGGGGATCGCTATGGCTACACCTTC	CASRAGTGDRYGYTF
TRBV6-6	many	TRBD1	13	TRBJ2-1	TGTGCCAGCAGTTACCTGACAGGGAATGAGCAGTTCTTC	CASSYLTGNEQFF
TRBV12-3/TRBV12-4	.	.	16	TRBJ1-5	TGTGCCAGCAGTCCCCGGGACCTAAATGGCAATCAGCCCCAGCATTTT	CASSPRDLNGNQPQHF
TRBV10-3	many	TRBD1	16	TRBJ1-6	TGTGCCATCAGTGAGTCAGACAGGGGGAATAATTCACCCCTCCACTTT	CAISESDRGNNSPLHF
TRBV29-1	.	TRBD1	16	TRBJ1-2	TGCAGCGTTGAAGATCGGGACAGTTTCGATGTGTATGGCTACACCTTC	CSVEDRDSFDVYGYTF
TRBV10-2	once	.	16	TRBJ1-5	TGCGCCAGCAGTGAGTCTATGCCCAATATCGGTCAGCCTCAGCATTTT	CASSESMPNIGQPQHF
TRBV15	.	.	16	TRBJ1-2	TGTGCCACCAGCAGAGAGTCCGGCAGCAGTTACTATGGCTACACCTTC	CATSRESGSSYYGYTF
TRBV12-3/TRBV12-4	many	.	12	TRBJ1-2	TGTGCCAGCAGTCCCCCTGGGACGGGCTACACCTTC	CASSPPGTGYTF
TRBV27	few	TRBD2	17	TRBJ2-7	TGTGCCAGCAGTTCCCCTCTTGTAGCGGGAGTCCGCTACGAGCAGTACTTC	CASSSPLVAGVRYEQYF
TRBV29-1	.	.	14	TRBJ2-2	TGCAGCGCCCTTTCTAGTGTGAGCACCGGGGAGCTGTTTTTT	CSALSSVSTGELFF
TRBV25-1	.	TRBD2	11	TRBJ2-7	TGTGCCAGCCAGCGGGGTTACGAGCAGTACTTC	CASQRGYEQYF
TRBV7-6	.	.	14	TRBJ1-6	TGTACCAGCAGCATCAGCGACTATAATTCACCCCTCCACTTT	CTSSISDYNSPLHF
TRBV2	.	.	14	TRBJ2-5	TGTGCCAGCAGTGGACAGGGAGGGGGAGAGACCCAGTACTTC	CASSGQGGGETQYF
TRBV24-1	few	.	12	TRBJ2-3	TGTGCCACCAGTGATTTAGTGGATACGCAGTATTTT	CATSDLVDTQYF
TRBV20-1	many	TRBD2	13	TRBJ2-5	TGCAGTGCTTATAAGCGGGGCCAAGAGACCCGGTACTTC	CSAYKRGQETRYF
TRBV12-3/TRBV12-4	many	.	15	TRBJ2-7	TGTGCCAGCAGTGAAGACCCGACGGGATCCTACGAGCAGTACTTC	CASSEDPTGSYEQYF
TRBV20-1	many	TRBD2	15	TRBJ2-5	TGCAGTGCTAGTTCGAAGGGACTAGCGGGTGAGACCCAGTACTTC	CSASSKGLAGETQYF
TRBV7-9	many	TRBD1	14	TRBJ2-7	TGTGCCAGCGGGAGGGGACAGGGGGCGGGGGAGCAGTACTTC	CASGRGQGAGEQYF
TRBV6-1	.	.	18	TRBJ2-2	TGTGCCAGCAGTGAAGTCAACAGGGGAGGGATTCACCCCGGGGAGCTGTTTTTT	CASSEVNRGGIHPGELFF
TRBV12-3/TRBV12-4	many	TRBD1	15	TRBJ2-5	TGTGCCAGCAGACTCGGACAGGCAAAAGGGGAGACCCAGTACTTC	CASRLGQAKGETQYF
TRBV4-1	many	.	13	TRBJ2-3	TGCGCCAGCAGCCAAGAAATCACAGATACGCAGTATTTT	CASSQEITDTQYF
TRBV25-1	.	.	15	TRBJ1-4	TGTGCCAGCAGTGATCTGGCCAGCTCTAATGAAAAACTGTTTTTT	CASSDLASSNEKLFF
TRBV19	.	.	15	TRBJ1-4	TGTGCCAGTAGTATCGCCGGGACTTTCGGGGAAAAACTGTTTTTT	CASSIAGTFGEKLFF